This is a list of T cell receptor beta chains from one sample in a study of blood T cell repertoires in COVID-19. This table comes from immunoSEQ multiplex PCR, and its TCRdb copy is limited to in-frame clones, with some not included. This table has over 250,000 clones, approximately 86% appearing once. The sequencing input was PBMCs or T cells enriched from blood (not recorded which). The receptors shown here come from a woman aged 25 to 45 who had recovered from COVID-19. CDR3s include the opening cysteine and the closing phenylalanine or tryptophan. The order of the fields is CDR3 protein, CDR3 DNA, clone size, J gene, D gene, V gene. A D gene is named only where the DNA matches it firmly. Size is stated for part of the rows, as once, few or many counts, or as a class when the clone is expanded.

CASKERPYSNQPQHF TGTGCCAGCAAGGAGCGACCGTATAGCAATCAGCCCCAGCATTTT NA TRBJ1-5 NA TRBV6-5
CASSLDSGGENEAFF TGTGCCAGCAGCTTAGATTCAGGGGGCGAGAATGAAGCTTTCTTT NA TRBJ1-1 TRBD1 TRBV7-9
CASSFRETGNTIYF TGTGCCAGCAGTTTTCGGGAGACTGGAAACACCATATATTTT NA TRBJ1-3 NA TRBV28
CASSFVYGYTF TGTGCCAGCAGTTTCGTCTATGGCTACACCTTC NA TRBJ1-2 NA TRBV12-3/TRBV12-4
CASSLSGGLTDTQYF TGTGCCAGCAGCTTAAGCGGGGGGTTAACAGATACGCAGTATTTT once TRBJ2-3 TRBD2 TRBV7-3
CASSWDRDAEAFF TGTGCCAGCAGTTGGGACAGGGACGCTGAAGCTTTCTTT NA TRBJ1-1 TRBD1 TRBV7-8
CASSLGGDTEAFF TGTGCCAGCAGCTTAGGAGGTGACACTGAAGCTTTCTTT NA TRBJ1-1 NA TRBV11-2
CASSQATDSLRTEAFF TGTGCCAGTTCCCAAGCCACGGACTCCCTTCGCACTGAAGCTTTCTTT NA TRBJ1-1 NA TRBV19
CAWNIRRGLFNGYTF TGTGCCTGGAACATAAGGAGGGGGCTATTTAATGGCTACACCTTC once TRBJ1-2 TRBD1 TRBV30
CASSYQTGGSGNTIYF TGTGCCAGCAGTTACCAGACAGGGGGGTCTGGAAACACCATATATTTT NA TRBJ1-3 TRBD1 TRBV6-5
CASSRNLPGTEAFF TGTGCCAGCAGTAGAAACCTTCCGGGAACTGAAGCTTTCTTT NA TRBJ1-1 NA TRBV6-2/TRBV6-3
CASSIEGQRRNTEAFF TGTGCCAGTAGTATAGAAGGACAGCGCAGGAACACTGAAGCTTTCTTT NA TRBJ1-1 NA TRBV19
CASIRTGELFF TGTGCCAGCATCCGTACCGGGGAGCTGTTTTTT once TRBJ2-2 NA TRBV2
CASTKPGHVNEQYF TGTGCCAGCACAAAACCGGGACACGTAAACGAGCAGTACTTC NA TRBJ2-7 NA TRBV27
CASAPPAATQYF TGTGCCAGCGCTCCCCCCGCGGCTACGCAGTATTTT NA TRBJ2-3 NA TRBV7-9
CASSQARKQYF TGTGCCAGCAGTCAAGCCAGGAAGCAGTACTTC NA TRBJ2-7 NA TRBV25-1
CASSLRFLGTRNTEAFF TGTGCCAGCAGCTTGCGGTTTCTCGGTACTAGGAACACTGAAGCTTTCTTT NA TRBJ1-1 NA TRBV5-6
CASSPSWTGLAGVGITDTQYF TGTGCCAGCAGCCCAAGCTGGACGGGACTAGCGGGAGTTGGTATCACAGATACGCAGTATTTT NA TRBJ2-3 TRBD2 TRBV4-2
CASSQGLPPQHF TGTGCCAGCAGCCAGGGACTCCCGCCCCAGCATTTT NA TRBJ1-5 NA TRBV6-2/TRBV6-3
CASSLKNRVDFDSPLHF TGTGCCAGCAGCCTAAAAAACAGGGTGGATTTTGATTCACCCCTCCACTTT NA TRBJ1-6 NA TRBV28
CASSDLTGNQPQHF TGTGCCAGCAGTGATCTAACAGGGAACCAGCCCCAGCATTTT NA TRBJ1-5 NA TRBV2
CASSSLAKNIQYF TGCGCCAGCAGCTCTCTAGCCAAAAACATTCAGTACTTC NA TRBJ2-4 NA TRBV5-1
CASSHPPGTGGVQPQHF TGTGCCAGCAGTCACCCCCCCGGGACAGGGGGAGTTCAGCCCCAGCATTTT NA TRBJ1-5 TRBD1 TRBV6-2/TRBV6-3
CASSVGSGRVNEQFF TGTGCCAGCAGCGTAGGGAGCGGGAGGGTCAATGAGCAGTTCTTC NA TRBJ2-1 TRBD2 TRBV9
CASSLQNTEAFF TGTGCCAGTAGTTTACAGAACACTGAAGCTTTCTTT NA TRBJ1-1 NA TRBV19
CASSLAGSYEQYF TGTGCCAGCAGCTTGGCAGGGTCCTACGAGCAGTACTTC NA TRBJ2-7 NA TRBV5-4
CASSPGGDWTVGDGYTF TGTGCCAGCAGCCCAGGGGGTGACTGGACAGTCGGAGATGGCTACACCTTC NA TRBJ1-2 TRBD1 TRBV7-2
CASSGLAGVTDTQYF TGTGCCAGCAGCGGACTAGCGGGGGTCACAGATACGCAGTATTTT NA TRBJ2-3 TRBD2 TRBV7-2
CASSPPGQGYSEAFF TGTGCCAGCAGCCCCCCGGGACAGGGATATTCTGAAGCTTTCTTT few TRBJ1-1 TRBD1 TRBV5-4
CASSPWLSGLDASTDTQYF TGCGCCAGCAGCCCGTGGCTTTCGGGACTGGACGCCAGCACAGATACGCAGTATTTT NA TRBJ2-3 NA TRBV5-1
CASSPVGLSQPQHF TGTGCCAGCAGCCCGGTCGGGTTATCTCAGCCCCAGCATTTT NA TRBJ1-5 NA TRBV27
CASSQVQGEAFF TGCGCCAGCAGCCAAGTACAGGGAGAAGCTTTCTTT NA TRBJ1-1 NA TRBV4-1
CASSIWTGLGNEKLFF TGTGCCAGCAGTATTTGGACAGGATTGGGGAATGAAAAACTGTTTTTT once TRBJ1-4 TRBD1 TRBV28
CASSEGRNQPQHF TGTGCCAGCAGTGAAGGGCGCAATCAGCCCCAGCATTTT NA TRBJ1-5 NA TRBV2
CASSSSGTDRNTIYF TGCGCCAGCAGCTCCTCCGGGACAGATAGAAACACCATATATTTT NA TRBJ1-3 TRBD1 TRBV5-1
CASSQGAGGPFYGYTF TGTGCCAGCAGCCAAGGGGCAGGGGGCCCTTTCTATGGCTACACCTTC NA TRBJ1-2 TRBD1 TRBV3-1/TRBV3-2
CATSRGGTARPRDTF TGTGCCACCAGCAGAGGCGGGACAGCCCGACCTAGGGACACCTTC NA TRBJ1-2 TRBD1 TRBV15
CASSYAFLAGRKPQHF TGTGCCAGCAGTTATGCTTTCTTGGCAGGGCGGAAGCCCCAGCATTTT NA TRBJ1-5 NA TRBV27
CASSALAVDRGNTIYF TGTGCCAGCAGTGCGTTAGCCGTGGACAGAGGAAACACCATATATTTT NA TRBJ1-3 NA TRBV6-1
CASSPFGQTANYGYTF TGTGCCAGCTCACCATTTGGGCAGACAGCTAACTATGGCTACACCTTC once TRBJ1-2 NA TRBV18
CASSLELAGGPTETQYF TGTGCCAGCAGCTTAGAATTAGCGGGAGGGCCGACCGAGACCCAGTACTTC NA TRBJ2-5 TRBD2 TRBV7-2
CASSRGVRTGELFF TGTGCCAGCAGCAGGGGGGTCCGGACCGGGGAGCTGTTTTTT NA TRBJ2-2 NA TRBV21-1
CAISELTFMNTEAFF TGTGCCATCAGTGAGTTGACATTCATGAACACTGAAGCTTTCTTT NA TRBJ1-1 NA TRBV10-3
CASSLFGTGNTEAFF TGTGCCAGCAGTCTCTTCGGGACAGGAAACACTGAAGCTTTCTTT few TRBJ1-1 TRBD1 TRBV7-9
CASSLLAGGEQYF TGTGCCAGCAGCCTCTTAGCGGGAGGCGAGCAGTACTTC NA TRBJ2-7 TRBD2 TRBV7-3
CSVSGQSTEAFF TGCAGCGTGAGCGGTCAGAGCACTGAAGCTTTCTTT NA TRBJ1-1 NA TRBV29-1
CASSTGTGGDGYTF TGTGCCAGCAGCACCGGGACAGGGGGCGATGGCTACACCTTC NA TRBJ1-2 TRBD1 TRBV6-4
CASSPPASGNYEQYF TGTGCCAGCTCACCACCGGCTAGCGGAAACTACGAGCAGTACTTC NA TRBJ2-7 TRBD2 TRBV18
CASSLLSGPLANTEAFF TGTGCCAGCAGCCTTTTATCGGGTCCTTTGGCGAACACTGAAGCTTTCTTT NA TRBJ1-1 NA TRBV7-8
CASSTQRERGDEQFF TGCGCCAGCAGCACGCAGCGGGAGAGGGGGGATGAGCAGTTCTTC NA TRBJ2-1 TRBD2 TRBV5-1